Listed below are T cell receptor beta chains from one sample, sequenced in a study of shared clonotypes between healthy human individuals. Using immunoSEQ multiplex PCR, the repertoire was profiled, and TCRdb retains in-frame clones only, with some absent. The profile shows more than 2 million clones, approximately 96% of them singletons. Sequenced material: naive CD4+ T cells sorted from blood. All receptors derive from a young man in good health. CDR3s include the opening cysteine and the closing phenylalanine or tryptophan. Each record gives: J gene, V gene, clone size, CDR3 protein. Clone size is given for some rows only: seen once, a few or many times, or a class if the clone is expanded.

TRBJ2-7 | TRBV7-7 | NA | CASSPDNSYEQYF
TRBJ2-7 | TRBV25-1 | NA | CASSETSSYEQYF
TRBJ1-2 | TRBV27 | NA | CASSLTGGYGYTF
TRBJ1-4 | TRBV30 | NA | CAWSVRAGIRPSNEKLFF
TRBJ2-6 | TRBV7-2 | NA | CASSLALTLLSGANVLTF
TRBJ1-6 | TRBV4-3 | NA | CASSQAGTTHNSPLHF
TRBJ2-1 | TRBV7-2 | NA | CASSPRLGGRTFF
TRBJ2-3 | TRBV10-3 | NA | CATGTFSTDTQYF
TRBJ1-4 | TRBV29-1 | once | CSVQGEGEKLFF
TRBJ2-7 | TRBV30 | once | CAWMASGRYEQYF
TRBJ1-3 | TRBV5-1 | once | CASSLPGSGNTIYF
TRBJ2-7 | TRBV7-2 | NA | CASSLGAGSPYEQYF
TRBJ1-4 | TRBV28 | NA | CASSTGAMGEKLFF
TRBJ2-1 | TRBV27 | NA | CASSPPFGAVVYNEQFF
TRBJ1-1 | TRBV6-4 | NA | CASSPLGGMNTEAFF
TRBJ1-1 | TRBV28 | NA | CASSSHIEAFF
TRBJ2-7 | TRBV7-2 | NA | CASSFEQGTPYEQYF
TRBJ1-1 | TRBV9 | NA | CASSPPGIWTEAFF
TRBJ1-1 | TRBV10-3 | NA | CAISEARGLNTEAFF
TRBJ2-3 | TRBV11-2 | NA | CASSLLTGLRTDTQYF